Below are 8 T cell receptor beta chains sequenced from a single sample in a study of cytomegalovirus exposure and HLA in healthy donors. Both 60 Vbeta primers and 13 Jbeta primers went into the PCR. Using immunoSEQ multiplex PCR, the repertoire was profiled, and TCRdb retains in-frame clones only, with some absent. The sample holds 100,000 to 150,000 clones, roughly 79% seen once. Source material: PBMCs. The receptor set was obtained from a woman between 50 and 59 years old in good health and CMV-seronegative.

The rearrangement links TRBV12-5 to TRBJ2-3, with TRBD1 identical over 8 bases. This CDR3 has 17 residues. J lost 3 bases, V lost 2 bases, and 10 bases had no gene match. Germline V gene data show CDR1 as LGHNT and CDR2 as FRNRAP. In nucleotides, the CDR3 is TGTGCTAGTGGTTTGACGACAGGGGCCACCGTAACAGATACGCAGTATTTT. Translated: CASGLTTGATVTDTQYF.

The rearrangement links TRBV7-9 to TRBJ1-2, with 8 bases identical to TRBD1. Trimming removed 6 bases from V and 3 bases from J; junction bases left unmatched: 3. CDR1 is SEHNR and CDR2 is FQNEAQ in the germline V gene (reference sequence). This CDR3 is built from 13 residues. As DNA, the CDR3 is TGTGCCAGCAGGCAGGGACAGGACTATGGCTACACCTTC. Residues: CASRQGQDYGYTF.

This chain connects TRBV11-2 to TRBJ2-7; the D is unclear. The CDR3 covers 14 residues. Deletions cut 3 bases from V and 2 bases from J, with 11 bases between. Germline V gene data show CDR1 as SGHAT and CDR2 as FQNNGV. The CDR3 nucleotides read TGTGCCAGCAGCTTTATCACCAAGCCCTACGAGCAGTACTTC. Protein product: CASSFITKPYEQYF.

The V gene is TRBV28, the J gene TRBJ2-7, with 9 nucleotides matching TRBD2. The J segment lost 3 bases and the V segment lost 3 bases, leaving 6 bases of the junction unmatched. CDR1 and CDR2 from the germline V gene are MDHEN and SYDVKM. This CDR3 has 15 residues. The CDR3 protein is CASSFPPSGIYEQYF. CDR3 bases: TGTGCCAGCAGTTTTCCGCCTAGCGGGATCTACGAGCAGTACTTC.

The chain couples TRBV27 to TRBJ2-1; no reliable D call. Trimming stripped 6 bases from V and 6 bases from J, with 12 bases between. This CDR3 is 13 amino acids long. Germline values: CDR1 MNHEY, CDR2 SMNVEV (reference sequence). CDR3 sequence reads: CASSPVSPNEQFF. The CDR3 nucleotides are TGTGCCAGCAGCCCGGTATCACCCAATGAGCAGTTCTTC.

Comments on this clone: One junction end does not reproduce the germline sequence, and a read error may be involved. This rearrangement joins TRBV7-7 to TRBJ2-5; 8 bases are shared with TRBD1. Looked up from germline, CDR1 is SSHAT and CDR2 is FNYEAQ (reference sequence). This CDR3 region has 14 residues. CDR3 protein: CASSPGQGGETQYF. Written as DNA, the CDR3 is TGTGCTAGCAGCCCCGGACAGGGCGGGGAGACCCAGTACTTC.

This chain connects TRBV12-2 to TRBJ2-5; TRBD2, the table's D call, was not compared with the DNA. TRBV12-2 is a recognized pseudogene. This CDR3 contains 17 residues. CDR3 nucleotide sequence: TGTGCAAGTCGATTTAGCGGGAGGGCCTACCCAAGCGGGACCCAGTACTTC. Translating it yields CASRFSGRAYPSGTQYF.

This chain links TRBV5-6 with TRBJ2-3; D remains ambiguous. The CDR3 totals 13 residues. The ends were cut back, 1 base at V and 4 bases at J, with 7 bases in the middle. From germline, CDR1 is SGHDT and CDR2 YYEEEE. The CDR3 sequence: CASSLYSADTQYF. The CDR3 DNA reads as TGTGCCAGCAGCTTGTATTCGGCAGATACGCAGTATTTT.